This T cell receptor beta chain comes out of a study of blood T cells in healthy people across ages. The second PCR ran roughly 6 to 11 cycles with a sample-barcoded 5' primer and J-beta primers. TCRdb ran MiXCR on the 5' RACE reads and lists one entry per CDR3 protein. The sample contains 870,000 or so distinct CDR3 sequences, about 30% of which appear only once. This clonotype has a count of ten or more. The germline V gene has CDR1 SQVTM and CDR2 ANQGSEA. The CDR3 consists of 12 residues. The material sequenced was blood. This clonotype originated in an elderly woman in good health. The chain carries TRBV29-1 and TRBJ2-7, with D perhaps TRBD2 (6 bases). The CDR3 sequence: CSASWDSYEQYF. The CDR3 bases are TGCAGTGCTTCATGGGACTCGTACGAGCAGTACTTC.